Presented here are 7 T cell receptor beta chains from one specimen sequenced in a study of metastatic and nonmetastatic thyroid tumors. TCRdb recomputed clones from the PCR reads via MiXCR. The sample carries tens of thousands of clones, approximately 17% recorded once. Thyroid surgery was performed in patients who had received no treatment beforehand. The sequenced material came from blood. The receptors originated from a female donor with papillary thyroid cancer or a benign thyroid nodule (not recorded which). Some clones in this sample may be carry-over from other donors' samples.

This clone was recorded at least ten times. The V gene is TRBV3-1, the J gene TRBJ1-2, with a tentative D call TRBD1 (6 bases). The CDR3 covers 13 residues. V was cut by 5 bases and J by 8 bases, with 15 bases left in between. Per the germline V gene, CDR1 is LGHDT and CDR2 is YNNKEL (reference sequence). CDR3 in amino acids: CASSSQGGEGYTF. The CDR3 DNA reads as TGTGCCAGCAGCTCACAGGGTGGTGAAGGCTACACCTTC.

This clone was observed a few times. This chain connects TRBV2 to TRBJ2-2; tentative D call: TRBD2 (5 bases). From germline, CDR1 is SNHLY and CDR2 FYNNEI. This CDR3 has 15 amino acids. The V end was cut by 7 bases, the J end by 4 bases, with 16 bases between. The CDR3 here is CASKASLSPTGELFF. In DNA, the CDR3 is TGTGCCAGCAAAGCTAGCTTGAGTCCCACCGGGGAGCTGTTTTTT.

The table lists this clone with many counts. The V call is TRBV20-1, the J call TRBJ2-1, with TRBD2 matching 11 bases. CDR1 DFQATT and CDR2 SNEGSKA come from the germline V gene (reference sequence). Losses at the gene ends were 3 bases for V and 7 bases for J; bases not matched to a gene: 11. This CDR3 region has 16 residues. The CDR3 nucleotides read TGCAGTGCTAGTAATAGCGGGAGGGCCGTAATGAATGAGCAGTTCTTC. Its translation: CSASNSGRAVMNEQFF.

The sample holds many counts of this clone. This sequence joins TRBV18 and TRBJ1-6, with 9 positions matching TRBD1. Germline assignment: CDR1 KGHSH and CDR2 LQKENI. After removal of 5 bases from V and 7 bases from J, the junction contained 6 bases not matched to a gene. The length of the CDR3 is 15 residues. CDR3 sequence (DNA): TGTGCCAGCTCAGACGGGACAGGGTGGAATTCACCCCTCCACTTT. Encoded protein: CASSDGTGWNSPLHF.

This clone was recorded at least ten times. The CDR3 DNA sequence: TGTGCCAGTAGTATAGTAGCAGCCACTGAAGCTTTCTTT. This translates into CASSIVAATEAFF. V gene TRBV19 combines with J gene TRBJ1-1; unclear D gene. Germline CDR1 and CDR2: LNHDA and SQIVND (reference sequence). CDR3 size: 13 residues. Trimming pared 1 base from V and 4 bases from J, leaving 7 bases between.

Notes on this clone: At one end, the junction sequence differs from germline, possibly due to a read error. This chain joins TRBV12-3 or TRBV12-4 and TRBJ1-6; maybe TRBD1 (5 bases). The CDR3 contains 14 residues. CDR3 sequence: CAISLRGSDPPLHF. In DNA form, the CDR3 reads TGTGCCATCAGTTTAAGGGGCTCGGATCCACCCCTCCACTTT.

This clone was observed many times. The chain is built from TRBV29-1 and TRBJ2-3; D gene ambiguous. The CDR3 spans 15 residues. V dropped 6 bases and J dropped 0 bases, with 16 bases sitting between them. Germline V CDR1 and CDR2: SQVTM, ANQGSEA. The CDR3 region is CSVAPRSASTDTQYF. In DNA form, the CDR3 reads TGCAGCGTCGCCCCGAGGAGCGCGAGCACAGATACGCAGTATTTT.